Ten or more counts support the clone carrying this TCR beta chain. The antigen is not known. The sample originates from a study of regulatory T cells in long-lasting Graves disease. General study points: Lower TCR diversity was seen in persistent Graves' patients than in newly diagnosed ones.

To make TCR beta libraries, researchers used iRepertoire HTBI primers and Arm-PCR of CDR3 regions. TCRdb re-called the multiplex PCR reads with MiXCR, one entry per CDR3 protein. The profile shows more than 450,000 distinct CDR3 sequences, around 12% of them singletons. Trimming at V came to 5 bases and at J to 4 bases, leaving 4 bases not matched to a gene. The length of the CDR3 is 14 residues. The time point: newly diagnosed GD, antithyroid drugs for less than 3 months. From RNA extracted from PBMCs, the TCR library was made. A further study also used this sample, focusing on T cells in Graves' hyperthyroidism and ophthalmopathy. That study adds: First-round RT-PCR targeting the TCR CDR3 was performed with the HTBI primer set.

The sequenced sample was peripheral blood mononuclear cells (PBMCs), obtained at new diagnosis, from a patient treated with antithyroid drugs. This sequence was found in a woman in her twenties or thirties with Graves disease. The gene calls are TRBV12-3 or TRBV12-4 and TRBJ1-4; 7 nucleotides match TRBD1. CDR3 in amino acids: CASSTTGLNEKLFF. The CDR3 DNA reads TGTGCCAGCAGTACGACAGGGCTTAATGAAAAACTGTTTTTT.